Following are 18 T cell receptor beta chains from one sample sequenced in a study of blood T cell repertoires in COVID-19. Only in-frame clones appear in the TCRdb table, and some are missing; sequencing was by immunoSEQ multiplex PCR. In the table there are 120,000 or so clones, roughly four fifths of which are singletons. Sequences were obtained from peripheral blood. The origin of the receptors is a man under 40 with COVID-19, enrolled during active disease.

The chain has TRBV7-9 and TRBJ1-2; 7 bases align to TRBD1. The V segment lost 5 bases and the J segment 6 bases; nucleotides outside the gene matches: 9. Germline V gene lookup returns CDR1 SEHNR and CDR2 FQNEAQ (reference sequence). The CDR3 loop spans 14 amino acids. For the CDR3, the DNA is TGTGCCAGCAGCGTATCCGGGACAGCTAATGGCTACACCTTC. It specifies CASSVSGTANGYTF.

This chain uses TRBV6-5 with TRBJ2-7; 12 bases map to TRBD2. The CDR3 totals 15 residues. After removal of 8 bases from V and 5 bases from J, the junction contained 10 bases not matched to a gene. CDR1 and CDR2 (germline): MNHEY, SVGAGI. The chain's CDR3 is CASSSASGRANEQYF. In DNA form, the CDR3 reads TGTGCCAGCTCTTCGGCTAGCGGGAGGGCCAACGAGCAGTACTTC.

CDR3 in DNA: TGTGCCACCAGTAGGAGGGGACAGGGGACTTTTAGCACAGATACGCAGTATTTT. Protein sequence: CATSRRGQGTFSTDTQYF. The chain employs TRBV24-1 and TRBJ2-3; 10 bases are shared with TRBD1. Trimming removed 6 bases from V and 0 bases from J; junction bases left unmatched: 11. Germline-derived CDR1 and CDR2 are KGHDR and SFDVKD. The CDR3 extends over 18 amino acids.

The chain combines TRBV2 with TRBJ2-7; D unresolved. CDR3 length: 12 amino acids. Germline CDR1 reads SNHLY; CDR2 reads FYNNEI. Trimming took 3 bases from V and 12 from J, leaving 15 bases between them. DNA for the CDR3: TGTGCCAGCAGTGATTCGTGGCCGCCGGGGTACTTC. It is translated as CASSDSWPPGYF.

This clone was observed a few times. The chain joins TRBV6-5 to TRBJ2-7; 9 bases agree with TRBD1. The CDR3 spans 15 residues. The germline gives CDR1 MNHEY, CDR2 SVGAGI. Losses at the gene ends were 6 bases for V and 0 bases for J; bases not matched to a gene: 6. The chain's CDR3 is CASRTGGGSSYEQYF. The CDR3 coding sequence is TGTGCCAGCAGGACAGGGGGGGGAAGCTCCTACGAGCAGTACTTC.

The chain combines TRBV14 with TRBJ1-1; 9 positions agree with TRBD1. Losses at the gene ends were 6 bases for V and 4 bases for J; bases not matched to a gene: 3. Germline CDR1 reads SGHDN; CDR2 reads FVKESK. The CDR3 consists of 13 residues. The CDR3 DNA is TGTGCCAGCAGTCGACAGGGGGGCACTGAAGCTTTCTTT. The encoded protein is CASSRQGGTEAFF.

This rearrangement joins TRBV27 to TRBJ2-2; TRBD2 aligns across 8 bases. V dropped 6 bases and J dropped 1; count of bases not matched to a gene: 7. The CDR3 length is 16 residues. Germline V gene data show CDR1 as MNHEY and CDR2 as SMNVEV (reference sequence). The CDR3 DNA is TGTGCCAGCAGCATAACTAGCGGAATGAACACCGGGGAGCTGTTTTTT. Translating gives CASSITSGMNTGELFF.

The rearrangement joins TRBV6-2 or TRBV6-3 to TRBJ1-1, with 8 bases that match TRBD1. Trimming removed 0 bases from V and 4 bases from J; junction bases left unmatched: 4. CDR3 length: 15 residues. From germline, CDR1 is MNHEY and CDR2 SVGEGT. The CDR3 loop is CASSYSYTGGTEAFF. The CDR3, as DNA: TGTGCCAGCAGTTACTCATACACAGGGGGCACTGAAGCTTTCTTT.

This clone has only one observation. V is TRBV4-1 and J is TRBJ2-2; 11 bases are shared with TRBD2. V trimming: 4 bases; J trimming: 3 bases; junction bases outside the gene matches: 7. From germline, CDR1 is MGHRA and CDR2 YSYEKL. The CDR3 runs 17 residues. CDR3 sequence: CASSPVAGGADTGELFF. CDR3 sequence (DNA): TGCGCCAGCAGCCCCGTAGCGGGGGGGGCGGACACCGGGGAGCTGTTTTTT.

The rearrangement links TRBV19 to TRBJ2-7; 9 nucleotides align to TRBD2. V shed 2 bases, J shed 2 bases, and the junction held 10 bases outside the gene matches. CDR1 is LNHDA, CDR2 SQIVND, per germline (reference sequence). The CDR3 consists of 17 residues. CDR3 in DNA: TGTGCCAGTAGTATAAACCTGCCCGCTAGCGGGACCTACGAGCAGTACTTC. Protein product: CASSINLPASGTYEQYF.

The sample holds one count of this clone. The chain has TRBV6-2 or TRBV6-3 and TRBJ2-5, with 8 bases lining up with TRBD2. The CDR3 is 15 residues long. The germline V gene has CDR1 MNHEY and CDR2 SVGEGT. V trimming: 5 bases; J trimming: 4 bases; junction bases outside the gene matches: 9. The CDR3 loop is CASSRSGGRGETQYF. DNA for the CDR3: TGTGCCAGCAGTCGGAGCGGGGGCCGGGGAGAGACCCAGTACTTC.

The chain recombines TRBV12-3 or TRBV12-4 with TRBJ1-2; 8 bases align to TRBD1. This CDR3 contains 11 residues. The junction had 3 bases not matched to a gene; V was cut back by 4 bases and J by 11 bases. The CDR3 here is CASSWTGQYTF. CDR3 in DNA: TGTGCCAGCAGTTGGACAGGGCAGTACACCTTC.

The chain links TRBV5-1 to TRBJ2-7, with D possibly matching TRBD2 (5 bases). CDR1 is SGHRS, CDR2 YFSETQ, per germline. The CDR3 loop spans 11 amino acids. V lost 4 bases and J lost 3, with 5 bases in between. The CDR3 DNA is TGCGCCAGCAGCGAGGGCTACGAGCAGTACTTC. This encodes CASSEGYEQYF.

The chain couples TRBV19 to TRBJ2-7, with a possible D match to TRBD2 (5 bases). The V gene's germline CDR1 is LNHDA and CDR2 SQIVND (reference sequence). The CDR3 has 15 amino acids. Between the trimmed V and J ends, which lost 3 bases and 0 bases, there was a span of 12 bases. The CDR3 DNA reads TGTGCCAGTAGTATCAGCGCGGGTCTCTCCTACGAGCAGTACTTC. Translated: CASSISAGLSYEQYF.

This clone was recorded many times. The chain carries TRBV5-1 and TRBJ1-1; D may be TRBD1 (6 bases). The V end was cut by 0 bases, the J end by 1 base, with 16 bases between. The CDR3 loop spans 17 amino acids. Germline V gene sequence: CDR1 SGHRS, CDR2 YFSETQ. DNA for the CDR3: TGCGCCAGCAGCTTGGTCCCGCAGGGGTTATCGAACACTGAAGCTTTCTTT. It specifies CASSLVPQGLSNTEAFF.

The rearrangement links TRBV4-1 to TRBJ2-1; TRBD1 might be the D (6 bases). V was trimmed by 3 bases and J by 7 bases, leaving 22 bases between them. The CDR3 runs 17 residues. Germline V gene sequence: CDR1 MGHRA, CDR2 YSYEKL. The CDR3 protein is CASSHSTGLGKENEQFF. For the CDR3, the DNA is TGCGCCAGCAGCCACTCAACAGGGCTTGGTAAGGAAAATGAGCAGTTCTTC.

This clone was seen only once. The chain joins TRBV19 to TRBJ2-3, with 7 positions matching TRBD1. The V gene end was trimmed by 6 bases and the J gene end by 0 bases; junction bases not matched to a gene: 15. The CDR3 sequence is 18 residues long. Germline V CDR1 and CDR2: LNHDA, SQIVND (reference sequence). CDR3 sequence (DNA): TGTGCCAGTAGCCTCACAGGGGCGCACCCCTCTAGCACAGATACGCAGTATTTT. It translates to CASSLTGAHPSSTDTQYF.

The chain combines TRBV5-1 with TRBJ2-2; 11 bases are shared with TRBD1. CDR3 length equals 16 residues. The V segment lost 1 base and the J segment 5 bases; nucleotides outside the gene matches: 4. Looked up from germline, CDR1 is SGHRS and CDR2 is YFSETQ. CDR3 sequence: CASSLPGTGGTGELFF. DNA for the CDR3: TGCGCCAGCAGCTTGCCCGGGACAGGGGGGACCGGGGAGCTGTTTTTT.